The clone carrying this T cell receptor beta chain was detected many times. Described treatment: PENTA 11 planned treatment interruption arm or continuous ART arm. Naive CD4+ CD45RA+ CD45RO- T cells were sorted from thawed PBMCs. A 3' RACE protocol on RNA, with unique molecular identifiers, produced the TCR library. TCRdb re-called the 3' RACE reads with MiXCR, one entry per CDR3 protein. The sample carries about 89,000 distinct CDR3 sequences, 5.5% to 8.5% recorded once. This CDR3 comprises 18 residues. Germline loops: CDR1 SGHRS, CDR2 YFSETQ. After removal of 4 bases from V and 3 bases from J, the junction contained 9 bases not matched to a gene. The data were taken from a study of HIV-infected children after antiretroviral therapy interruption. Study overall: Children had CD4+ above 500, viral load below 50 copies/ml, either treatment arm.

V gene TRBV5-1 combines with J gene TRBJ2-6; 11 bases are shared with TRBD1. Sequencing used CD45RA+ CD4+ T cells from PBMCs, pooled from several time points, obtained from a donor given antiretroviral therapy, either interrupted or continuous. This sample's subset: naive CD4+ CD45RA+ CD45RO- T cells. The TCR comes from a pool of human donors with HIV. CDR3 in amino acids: CASSNLRDRGSGANVLTF. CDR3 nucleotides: TGCGCCAGCAGCAACCTCCGGGACAGGGGGAGTGGGGCCAACGTCCTGACTTTC. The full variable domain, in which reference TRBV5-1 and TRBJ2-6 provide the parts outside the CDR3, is KAGVTQTPRYLIKTRGQQVTLSCSPISGHRSVSWYQQTPGQGLQFLFEYFSETQRNKGNFPGRFSGRQFSNSRSEMNVSTLELGDSALYLCASSNLRDRGSGANVLTFGAGSRLTVL.